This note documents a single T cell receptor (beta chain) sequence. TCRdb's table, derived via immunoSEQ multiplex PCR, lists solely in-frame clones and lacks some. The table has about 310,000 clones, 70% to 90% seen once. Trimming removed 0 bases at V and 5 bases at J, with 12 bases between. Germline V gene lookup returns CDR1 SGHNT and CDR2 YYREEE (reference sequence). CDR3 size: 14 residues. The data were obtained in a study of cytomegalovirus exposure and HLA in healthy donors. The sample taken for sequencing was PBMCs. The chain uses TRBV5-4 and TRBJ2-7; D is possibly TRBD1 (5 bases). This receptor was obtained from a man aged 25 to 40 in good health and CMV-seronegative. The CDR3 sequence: CASSLAQGFHEQYF. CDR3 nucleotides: TGTGCCAGCAGCTTGGCCCAGGGCTTCCACGAGCAGTACTTC.